This TCR beta chain was sequenced for a study of resident and recirculating memory T cells in vitiligo. V was trimmed by 0 bases and J by 5 bases, leaving 11 bases between them. This CDR3 is built from 14 residues. Per the germline V gene, CDR1 is SGDLS and CDR2 is YYNGEE. TCRdb's table, derived via immunoSEQ multiplex PCR, lists solely in-frame clones and lacks some. This table holds tens of thousands of clones, around 92% found once. The chain employs TRBV9 and TRBJ2-5; tentative D call: TRBD2 (6 bases). Sequencing used blood. This clonotype was sampled from a male donor with vitiligo. CDR3 nucleotide sequence: TGTGCCAGCAGCGTAGACGGGGCGGGGGAGACCCAGTACTTC. As protein: CASSVDGAGETQYF.